This T cell receptor (beta chain) was identified during a study of blood T cell repertoires in COVID-19. Across the study: Sample material is recorded as cDNA or gDNA derived from T cells, B-cell-depleted T cells, or PBMCs.

The CDR3 is 14 residues long. Germline values: CDR1 LGHDT, CDR2 YNNKEL (reference sequence). Trimming removed 1 base from V and 2 bases from J, with 6 bases in between. In the original processing: Nucleated cell counts were estimated from reference gene primer amplification. The table came from immunoSEQ multiplex PCR; TCRdb's copy has only in-frame clones and leaves some out. For V, J and clone size, that table is used; D and trimming come from the DNA. This table holds about 61,000 clones, 87% found once. This TCR was sampled from a man aged 55 to 70 with acute or convalescent COVID-19. The chain uses TRBV3-1 (or the pseudogene TRBV3-2) and TRBJ1-5, with D uncertain. Input material: peripheral blood. DNA of the CDR3: TGTGCCAGCAGCCAAGGAGGAGGCAATCAGCCCCAGCATTTT. This gives the protein CASSQGGGNQPQHF.